What follows are 18 T cell receptor beta chains derived from one specimen sequenced in a study of cytomegalovirus exposure and HLA in healthy donors. With 60 Vbeta and 13 Jbeta primers, the PCR was carried out. Only in-frame clones appear in the TCRdb table, and some are missing; sequencing was by immunoSEQ multiplex PCR. The sample includes around 98,000 clones, approximately 79% of them seen just once. The specimen sequenced was PBMCs. These receptors originate from a woman aged 40 to 50 in good health and CMV-seronegative.

The chain is built from TRBV14 and TRBJ2-5; D is undetermined. Trimming pared 2 bases from V and 5 bases from J, leaving 6 bases between. The CDR3 contains 12 residues. Germline V lookup: CDR1 SGHDN, CDR2 FVKESK. The CDR3 loop is CASSQSVETQYF. The CDR3 DNA follows: TGTGCCAGCAGCCAATCCGTGGAGACCCAGTACTTC. Filled out from reference TRBV14 and TRBJ2-5, the complete variable domain reads EAGVTQFPSHSVIEKGQTVTLRCDPISGHDNLYWYRRVMGKEIKFLLHFVKESKQDESGMPNNRFLAERTGGTYSTLKVQPAELEDSGVYFCASSQSVETQYFGPGTRLLVL.

V is TRBV5-1 and J is TRBJ2-5, with a weak D call TRBD2 (6 bases). CDR3 size: 15 residues. Between the trimmed V and J ends, which lost 2 bases and 4 bases, there was a span of 15 bases. CDR1 and CDR2 from the germline V gene are SGHRS and YFSETQ. CDR3 DNA sequence: TGCGCCAGCAGCTTTGGAGGTTCCGGGGGAGAGACCCAGTACTTC. This translates into CASSFGGSGGETQYF. Supplemented by reference TRBV5-1 and TRBJ2-5, the full variable domain reads KAGVTQTPRYLIKTRGQQVTLSCSPISGHRSVSWYQQTPGQGLQFLFEYFSETQRNKGNFPGRFSGRQFSNSRSEMNVSTLELGDSALYLCASSFGGSGGETQYFGPGTRLLVL.

This chain joins TRBV25-1 and TRBJ1-1; TRBD1 is a possible D gene (6 bases). Germline CDR1 is MGHDK and CDR2 is SYGVNS. V was shortened by 6 bases and J by 7 bases, with 18 bases between the two germline ends. This CDR3 region has 14 residues. Here the CDR3 DNA reads TGTGCCAGCAGCCCCGCCGGGGGGCGAGGTGAAGCTTTCTTT. Encoded protein: CASSPAGGRGEAFF.

The chain is built from TRBV29-1 and TRBJ2-7, with D unresolved. The CDR3 is 11 amino acids. The germline V and J ends were trimmed by 4 bases and 9 bases, with 13 bases remaining between them. Germline assignment: CDR1 SQVTM and CDR2 ANQGSEA. CDR3 DNA sequence: TGCAGCGTTGCCACCTTCTTCGGGCAGTACTTC. Its protein product is CSVATFFGQYF.

This clone was detected a few times. The chain recombines TRBV7-9 with TRBJ2-1, with a possible D match to TRBD2 (6 bases). The germline gives CDR1 SEHNR, CDR2 FQNEAQ (reference sequence). V lost 3 bases and J lost 6, with 12 bases in between. The CDR3 has 14 residues. Here the CDR3 reads CASSFFSGGNEQFF. The CDR3 DNA reads as TGTGCCAGCAGCTTCTTTTCCGGGGGCAATGAGCAGTTCTTC.

The chain recombines TRBV9 with TRBJ1-2; D is uncertain. The CDR3 is made up of 13 amino acids. Germline-derived CDR1 and CDR2 are SGDLS and YYNGEE. Trimming pared 0 bases from V and 4 bases from J, leaving 7 bases between. CDR3 DNA sequence: TGTGCCAGCAGCGTAGATCCAGGCTATGGCTACACCTTC. Amino acid sequence: CASSVDPGYGYTF.

J is TRBJ2-1 and V is TRBV7-2, with TRBD2 matching over 11 bases. V lost 0 bases and J lost 7; bases outside the gene matches: 5. The germline V gene has CDR1 SGHTA and CDR2 FQGNSA. The CDR3 sequence is 16 residues long. The CDR3 region is CASSLASGGARNEQFF. The CDR3 DNA follows: TGTGCCAGCAGCTTAGCTAGCGGGGGGGCAAGGAATGAGCAGTTCTTC.

This chain links TRBV30 with TRBJ1-1, with D possibly TRBD1 on 6 matching bases. Deletions cut 4 bases from V and 6 bases from J, with 12 bases between. Germline V CDR1 and CDR2: GTSNPN, SVGIG (reference sequence). This CDR3 contains 12 residues. In DNA form, the CDR3 reads TGTGCCTGGAATTACAGGGTCCCTGAAGCTTTCTTT. Translation: CAWNYRVPEAFF.

This chain joins TRBV2 and TRBJ2-3; 9 nucleotides align to TRBD1. This CDR3 comprises 13 residues. With 6 bases clipped from V and 9 bases from J, the junction kept 7 bases outside the gene matches. Germline V gene lookup returns CDR1 SNHLY and CDR2 FYNNEI. CDR3 in DNA: TGTGCCAGCAGGCCCAGGGACAGGGCGACGCAGTATTTT. This gives the protein CASRPRDRATQYF.

J is TRBJ1-2 and V is TRBV6-5; D might be TRBD1 (6 bases). Germline V lookup: CDR1 MNHEY, CDR2 SVGAGI. Trimming shortened V by 5 bases and J by 2 bases, and 15 bases separated the two germline ends. CDR3 length equals 15 residues. This CDR3 reads CASSPGTPPNYGYTF. CDR3 sequence (DNA): TGTGCCAGCAGTCCCGGGACACCACCAAACTATGGCTACACCTTC.

The chain links TRBV5-1 to TRBJ2-1; D gene uncertain. The CDR3 runs to 12 residues. The V gene's germline CDR1 is SGHRS and CDR2 YFSETQ. V lost 0 bases, J lost 9 bases, and 7 bases lay in between. The CDR3 reads CASSLGEVEQFF. Here the CDR3 DNA reads TGCGCCAGCAGCTTGGGAGAGGTTGAGCAGTTCTTC.

The chain joins TRBV6-4 to TRBJ1-4; possibly TRBD1 for D (6 bases). The germline gives CDR1 MRHNA, CDR2 SNTAGT. The CDR3 has 16 amino acids. Deletions cut 4 bases from V and 4 bases from J, with 16 bases between. CDR3 in DNA: TGTGCCAGCAGTGTGGGACAACAGCGCCTTAATGAAAAACTGTTTTTT. Translation: CASSVGQQRLNEKLFF.

The chain joins TRBV13 to TRBJ2-3, with TRBD2 matching over 8 bases. V lost 9 bases and J lost 0; bases outside the gene matches: 5. Germline V gene sequence: CDR1 PRHDT, CDR2 FYEKMQ (reference sequence). This CDR3 has 14 amino acids. CDR3 in amino acids: CASSGEFSTDTQYF. As DNA, the CDR3 is TGTGCCAGTAGCGGGGAGTTCAGCACAGATACGCAGTATTTT.

The chain uses TRBV27 and TRBJ1-6, with 7 nucleotides matching TRBD1. V lost 6 bases to trimming and J lost 8 bases; unmatched junction nucleotides: 7. The V gene's germline CDR1 is MNHEY and CDR2 SMNVEV (reference sequence). The CDR3 runs to 14 residues. The CDR3 sequence is CASRFDRDYSPLHF. DNA of the CDR3: TGTGCCAGCAGATTCGACAGGGATTATTCACCCCTCCACTTT.

This chain links TRBV19 with TRBJ1-3; 10 nucleotides align to TRBD1. J was trimmed by 7 bases and V by 6 bases; bases with no gene match: 6. The germline gives CDR1 LNHDA, CDR2 SQIVND (reference sequence). The CDR3 covers 14 residues. The CDR3 reads CASSRPGQGNTIYF. In nucleotides, the CDR3 is TGTGCCAGTAGCCGGCCGGGACAGGGGAACACCATATATTTT.

This chain uses TRBV27 with TRBJ1-6; a possible D gene is TRBD1 (5 bases). The V gene's germline CDR1 is MNHEY and CDR2 SMNVEV (reference sequence). The ends were cut back, 3 bases at V and 9 bases at J, with 12 bases in the middle. The CDR3 totals 14 residues. CDR3 sequence reads: CASSLGGAGSPLHF. CDR3 in DNA: TGTGCCAGCAGTTTGGGAGGGGCGGGTTCACCCCTCCACTTT.

V and J are TRBV30 and TRBJ1-5; D is ambiguous. The CDR3 loop spans 13 amino acids. Germline loops: CDR1 GTSNPN, CDR2 SVGIG (reference sequence). The V gene lost 6 bases and the J gene lost 5 bases, with 14 bases spanning the gap. CDR3 amino acids: CACGPYGDQPQHF. The CDR3 DNA reads as TGTGCCTGTGGGCCCTACGGTGATCAGCCCCAGCATTTT.

The V call is TRBV29-1, the J call TRBJ1-1; 7 bases match TRBD1. CDR1 is SQVTM, CDR2 ANQGSEA, per germline. V lost 1 base to trimming and J lost 8 bases; unmatched junction nucleotides: 13. The CDR3 contains 15 residues. Here the CDR3 reads CSVEVQGQIRCEAFF. In nucleotides, the CDR3 is TGCAGCGTTGAAGTCCAGGGACAGATTAGATGCGAAGCTTTCTTT.